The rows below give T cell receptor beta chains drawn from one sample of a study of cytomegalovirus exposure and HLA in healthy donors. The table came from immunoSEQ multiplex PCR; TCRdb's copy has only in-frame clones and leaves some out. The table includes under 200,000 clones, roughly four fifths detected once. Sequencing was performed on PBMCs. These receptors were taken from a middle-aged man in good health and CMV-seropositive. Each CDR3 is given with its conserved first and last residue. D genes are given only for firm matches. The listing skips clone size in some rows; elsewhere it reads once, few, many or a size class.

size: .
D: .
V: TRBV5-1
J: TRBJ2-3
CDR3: CASSWGGDTDTQYF
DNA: TGCGCCAGCAGCTGGGGCGGAGACACAGATACGCAGTATTTT

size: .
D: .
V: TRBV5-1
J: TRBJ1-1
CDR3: CASSPVVGLNTEAFF
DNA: TGCGCCAGCAGTCCCGTCGTGGGCTTGAACACTGAAGCTTTCTTT

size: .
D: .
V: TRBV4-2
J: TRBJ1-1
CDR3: CASSQRRDIMNTEAFF
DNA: TGTGCCAGCAGCCAAAGACGGGATATTATGAACACTGAAGCTTTCTTT

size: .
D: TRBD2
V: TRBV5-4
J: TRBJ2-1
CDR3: CASSAGTSGIGEQFF
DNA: TGTGCCAGCAGCGCCGGGACTAGCGGGATAGGTGAGCAGTTCTTC

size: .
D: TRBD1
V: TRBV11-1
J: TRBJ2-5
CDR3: CASSARDRGPETQYF
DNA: TGTGCCAGCAGCGCCCGAGACAGGGGGCCAGAGACCCAGTACTTC

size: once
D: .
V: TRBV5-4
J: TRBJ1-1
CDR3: CASSLRGNTEAFF
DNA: TGTGCCAGCAGCCTCAGGGGGAACACTGAAGCTTTCTTT

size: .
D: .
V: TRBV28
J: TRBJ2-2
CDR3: CASSFAGASTTEELFF
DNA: TGTGCCAGCAGTTTCGCGGGGGCCAGTACAACCGAGGAGCTGTTTTTT

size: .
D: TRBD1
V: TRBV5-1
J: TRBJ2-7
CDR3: CASTELGGTGVSYEQYF
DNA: TGCGCCAGCACCGAGCTTGGGGGTACAGGGGTCTCCTACGAGCAGTACTTC

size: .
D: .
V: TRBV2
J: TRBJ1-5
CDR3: CASSLTVAINPQHF
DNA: TGTGCCAGCAGCCTGACAGTCGCAATCAACCCCCAGCATTTT

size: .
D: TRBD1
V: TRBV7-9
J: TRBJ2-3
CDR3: CASSSTGRTDTQYF
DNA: TGTGCCAGCAGCTCGACAGGGCGCACAGATACGCAGTATTTT

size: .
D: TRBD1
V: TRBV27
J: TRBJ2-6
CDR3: CASSLKGTGLPSGANVLTF
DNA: TGTGCCAGCAGTTTAAAGGGGACAGGGCTTCCCTCTGGGGCCAACGTCCTGACTTTC

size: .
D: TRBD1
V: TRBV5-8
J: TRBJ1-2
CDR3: CASSSTQGANYGYTF
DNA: TGTGCCAGCAGCTCGACACAGGGGGCTAACTATGGCTACACCTTC

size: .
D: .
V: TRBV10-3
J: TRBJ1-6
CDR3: CAISEEVYNSPLHF
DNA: TGTGCCATCAGTGAGGAGGTCTATAATTCACCCCTCCACTTT

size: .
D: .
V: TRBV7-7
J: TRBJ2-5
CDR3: CASSLATSRGETQYF
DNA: TGTGCCAGCAGCTTAGCCACATCCCGGGGGGAGACCCAGTACTTC

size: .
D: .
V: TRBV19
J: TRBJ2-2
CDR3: CASSNPRVWELFF
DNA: TGTGCCAGTAGTAATCCCAGGGTTTGGGAGCTGTTTTTT

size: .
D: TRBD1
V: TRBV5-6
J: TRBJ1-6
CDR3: CASSSVGGDSLNSPLHF
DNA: TGTGCCAGCAGCTCGGTGGGTGGGGACAGCCTTAATTCACCCCTCCACTTT

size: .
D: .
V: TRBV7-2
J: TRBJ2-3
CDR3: CASSQVADTQYF
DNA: TGTGCCAGCAGCCAGGTGGCAGATACGCAGTATTTT

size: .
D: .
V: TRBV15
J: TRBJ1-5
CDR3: CATNSPLRNSNQPQHF
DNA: TGTGCCACCAACTCGCCCCTCAGGAATAGCAATCAGCCCCAGCATTTT

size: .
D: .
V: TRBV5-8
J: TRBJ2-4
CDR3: CASSLVGVQYF
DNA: TGTGCCAGCAGCTTGGTGGGCGTTCAGTACTTC

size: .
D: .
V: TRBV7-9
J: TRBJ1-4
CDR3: CASSHTGKGSNEKLFF
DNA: TGTGCCAGCAGCCATACAGGGAAGGGGTCTAATGAAAAACTGTTTTTT

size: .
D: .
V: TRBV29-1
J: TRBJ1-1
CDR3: CSVEGEGMNTEAFF
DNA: TGCAGCGTTGAAGGGGAGGGCATGAACACTGAAGCTTTCTTT

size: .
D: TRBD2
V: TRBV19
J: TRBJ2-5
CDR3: CASRKTSGSVETQYF
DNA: TGTGCCAGTAGGAAGACTAGCGGGAGTGTGGAGACCCAGTACTTC

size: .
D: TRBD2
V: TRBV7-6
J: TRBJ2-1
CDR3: CASSLLAGGSYNEQFF
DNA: TGTGCCAGCAGCTTATTGGCGGGAGGGTCCTACAATGAGCAGTTCTTC

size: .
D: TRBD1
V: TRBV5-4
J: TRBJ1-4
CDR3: CATRTGEKLFF
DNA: TGTGCCACCCGGACAGGGGAAAAACTGTTTTTT

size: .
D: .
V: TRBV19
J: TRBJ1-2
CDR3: CASSPPATRGYTF
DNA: TGTGCCAGTAGCCCCCCCGCGACTCGTGGCTACACCTTC

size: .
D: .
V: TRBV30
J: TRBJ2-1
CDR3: CAWRVGGGPHNEQFF
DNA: TGTGCCTGGAGAGTAGGAGGAGGGCCACACAATGAGCAGTTCTTC

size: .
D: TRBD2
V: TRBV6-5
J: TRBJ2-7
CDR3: CASSYEGGRLGNEQYF
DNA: TGTGCCAGCAGTTATGAAGGCGGGAGACTCGGGAACGAGCAGTACTTC

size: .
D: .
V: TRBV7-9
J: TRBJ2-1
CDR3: CASSLTVPNEQFF
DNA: TGTGCCAGCAGCTTAACTGTTCCCAATGAGCAGTTCTTC

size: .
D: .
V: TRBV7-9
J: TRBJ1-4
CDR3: CSSSRPLTNLGEKLFF
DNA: TGTTCCAGCAGCCGCCCCCTTACTAACTTGGGTGAAAAACTGTTTTTT

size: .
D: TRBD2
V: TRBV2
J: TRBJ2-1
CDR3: CASSEGEGYNEQFF
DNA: TGTGCCAGCAGCGAAGGGGAGGGGTACAATGAGCAGTTCTTC

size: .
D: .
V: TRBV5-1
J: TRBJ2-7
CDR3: CASSLTGTGTYEQYF
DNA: TGCGCCAGCAGCCTCACAGGGACCGGTACCTACGAGCAGTACTTC

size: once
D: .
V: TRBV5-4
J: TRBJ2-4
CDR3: CASSPDTQDIQYF
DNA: TGTGCCAGCAGTCCTGACACGCAGGACATTCAGTACTTC

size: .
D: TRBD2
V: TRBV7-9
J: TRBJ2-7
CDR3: CASSVRGLAGGPRDEQYF
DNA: TGTGCCAGCAGCGTTCGGGGACTAGCGGGAGGGCCGCGGGACGAGCAGTACTTC

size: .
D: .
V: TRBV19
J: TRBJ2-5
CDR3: CAVSGGPQLYF
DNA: TGTGCCGTATCTGGCGGCCCACAATTGTACTTC

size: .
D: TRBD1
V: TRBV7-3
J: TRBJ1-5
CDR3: CASSLGQGANQPQHF
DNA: TGTGCCAGCAGCTTAGGACAGGGGGCGAATCAGCCCCAGCATTTT

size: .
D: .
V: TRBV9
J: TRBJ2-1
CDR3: CASSVSGSSYNEQFF
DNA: TGTGCCAGCAGCGTATCGGGGAGTTCCTACAATGAGCAGTTCTTC

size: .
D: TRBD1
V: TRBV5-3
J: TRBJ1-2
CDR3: CARSFAGTDNYGYTF
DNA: TGTGCCAGAAGCTTTGCCGGGACAGACAACTATGGCTACACCTTC

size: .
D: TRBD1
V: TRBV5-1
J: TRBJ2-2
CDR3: CASSFGQGAPTGELFF
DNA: TGCGCCAGCAGCTTTGGACAGGGGGCCCCCACCGGGGAGCTGTTTTTT

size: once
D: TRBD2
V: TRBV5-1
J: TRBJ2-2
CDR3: CASSASGTSRGELFF
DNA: TGCGCCAGCAGCGCCTCCGGGACTAGCCGCGGGGAGCTGTTTTTT

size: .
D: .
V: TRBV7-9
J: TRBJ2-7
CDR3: CASSPAYEQYF
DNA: TGTGCCAGCAGCCCCGCCTACGAGCAGTACTTC